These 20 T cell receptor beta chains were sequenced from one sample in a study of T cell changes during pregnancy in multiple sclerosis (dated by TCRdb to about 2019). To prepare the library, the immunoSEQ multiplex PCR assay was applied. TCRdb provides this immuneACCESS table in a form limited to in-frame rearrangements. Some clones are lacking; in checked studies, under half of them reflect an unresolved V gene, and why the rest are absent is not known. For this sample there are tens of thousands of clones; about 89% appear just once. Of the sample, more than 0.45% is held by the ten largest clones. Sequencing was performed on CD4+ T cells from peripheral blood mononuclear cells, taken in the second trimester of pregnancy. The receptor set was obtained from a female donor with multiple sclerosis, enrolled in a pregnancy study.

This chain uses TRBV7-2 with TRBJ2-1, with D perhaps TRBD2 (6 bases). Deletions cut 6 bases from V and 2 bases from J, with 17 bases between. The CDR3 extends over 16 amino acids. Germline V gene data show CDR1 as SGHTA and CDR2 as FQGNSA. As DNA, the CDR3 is TGTGCCAGCAGTCCCTCTTCCGGGGGTACCTACAATGAGCAGTTCTTC. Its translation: CASSPSSGGTYNEQFF.

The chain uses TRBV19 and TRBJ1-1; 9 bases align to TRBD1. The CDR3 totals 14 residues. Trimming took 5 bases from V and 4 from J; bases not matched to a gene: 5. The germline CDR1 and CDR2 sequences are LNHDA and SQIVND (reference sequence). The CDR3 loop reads CASSPGQGTTEAFF. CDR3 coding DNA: TGTGCCAGTAGTCCGGGACAGGGCACCACTGAAGCTTTCTTT.

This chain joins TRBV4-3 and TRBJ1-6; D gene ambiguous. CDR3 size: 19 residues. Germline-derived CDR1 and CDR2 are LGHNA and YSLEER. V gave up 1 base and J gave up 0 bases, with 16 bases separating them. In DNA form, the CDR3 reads TGCGCCAGCAGCCAAGTGGACCGGAGGGCGGTCTCCTATAATTCACCCCTCCACTTT. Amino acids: CASSQVDRRAVSYNSPLHF.

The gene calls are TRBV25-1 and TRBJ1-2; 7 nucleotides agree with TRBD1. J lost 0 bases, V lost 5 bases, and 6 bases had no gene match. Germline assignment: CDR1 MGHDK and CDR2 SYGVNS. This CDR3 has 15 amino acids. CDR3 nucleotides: TGTGCCAGCAGTCCCCAGGACAGGACTAACTATGGCTACACCTTC. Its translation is CASSPQDRTNYGYTF.

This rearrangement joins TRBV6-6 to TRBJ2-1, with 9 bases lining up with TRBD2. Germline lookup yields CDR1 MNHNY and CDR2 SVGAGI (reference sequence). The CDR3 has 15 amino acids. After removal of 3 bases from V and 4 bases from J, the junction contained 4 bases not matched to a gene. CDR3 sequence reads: CASSYQAGGYNEQFF. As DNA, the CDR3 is TGTGCCAGCAGTTATCAAGCGGGAGGATACAATGAGCAGTTCTTC.

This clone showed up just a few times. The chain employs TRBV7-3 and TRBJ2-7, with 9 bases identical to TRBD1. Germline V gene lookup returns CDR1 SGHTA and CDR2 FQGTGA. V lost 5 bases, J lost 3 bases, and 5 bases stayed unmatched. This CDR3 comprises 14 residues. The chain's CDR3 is CASSAGTGSYEQYF. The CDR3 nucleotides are TGTGCCAGCAGCGCCGGGACAGGGAGCTACGAGCAGTACTTC.

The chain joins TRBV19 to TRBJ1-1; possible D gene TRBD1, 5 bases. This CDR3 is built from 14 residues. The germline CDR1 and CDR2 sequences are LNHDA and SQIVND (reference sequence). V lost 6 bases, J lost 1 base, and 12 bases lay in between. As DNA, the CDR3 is TGTGCCAGTAGGACCCAGACAGCGAACACTGAAGCTTTCTTT. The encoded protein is CASRTQTANTEAFF.

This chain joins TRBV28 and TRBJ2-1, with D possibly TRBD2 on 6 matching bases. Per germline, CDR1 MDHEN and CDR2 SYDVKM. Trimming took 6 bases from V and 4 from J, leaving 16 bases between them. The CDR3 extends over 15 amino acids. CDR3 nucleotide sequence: TGTGCCAGCAGCCACGGGAGAGGGGTATACAATGAGCAGTTCTTC. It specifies CASSHGRGVYNEQFF.

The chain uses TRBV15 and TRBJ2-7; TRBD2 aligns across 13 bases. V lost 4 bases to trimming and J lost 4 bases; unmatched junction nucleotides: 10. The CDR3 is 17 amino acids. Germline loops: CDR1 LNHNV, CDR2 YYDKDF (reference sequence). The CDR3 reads CATSKQRTSGSLYEQYF. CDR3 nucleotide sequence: TGTGCCACCAGCAAGCAACGGACTAGCGGGAGTTTATACGAGCAGTACTTC.

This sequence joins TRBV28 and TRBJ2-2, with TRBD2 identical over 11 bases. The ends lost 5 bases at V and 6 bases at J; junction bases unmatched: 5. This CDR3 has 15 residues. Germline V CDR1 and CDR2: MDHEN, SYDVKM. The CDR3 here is CASSQRLAGSGELFF. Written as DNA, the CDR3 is TGTGCCAGCAGTCAGCGACTAGCGGGGTCCGGGGAGCTGTTTTTT.

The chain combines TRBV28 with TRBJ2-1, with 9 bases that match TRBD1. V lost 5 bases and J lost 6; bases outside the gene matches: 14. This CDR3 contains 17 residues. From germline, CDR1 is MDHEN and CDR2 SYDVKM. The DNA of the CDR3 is TGTGCCAGCAGTCCCCCCCTCGGGACAGGGAACGGCAATGAGCAGTTCTTC. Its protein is CASSPPLGTGNGNEQFF.

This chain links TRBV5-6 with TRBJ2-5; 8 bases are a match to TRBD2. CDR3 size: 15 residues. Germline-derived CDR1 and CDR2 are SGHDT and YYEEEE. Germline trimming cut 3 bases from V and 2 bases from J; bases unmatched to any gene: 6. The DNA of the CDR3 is TGTGCCAGCAGCTCCCTAGCGGGTTCGCAAGAGACCCAGTACTTC. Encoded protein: CASSSLAGSQETQYF.

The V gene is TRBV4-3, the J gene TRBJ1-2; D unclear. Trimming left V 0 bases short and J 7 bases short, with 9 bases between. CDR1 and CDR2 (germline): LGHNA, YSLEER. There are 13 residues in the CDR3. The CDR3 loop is CASSQDHRVGYTF. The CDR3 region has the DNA TGCGCCAGCAGCCAAGATCATCGGGTTGGCTACACCTTC.

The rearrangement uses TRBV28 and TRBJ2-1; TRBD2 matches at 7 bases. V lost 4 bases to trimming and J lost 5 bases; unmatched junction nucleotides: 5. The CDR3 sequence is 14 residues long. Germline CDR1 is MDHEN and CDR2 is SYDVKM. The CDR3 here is CASSWRESDNEQFF. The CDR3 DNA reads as TGTGCCAGCAGTTGGCGGGAGAGCGACAATGAGCAGTTCTTC. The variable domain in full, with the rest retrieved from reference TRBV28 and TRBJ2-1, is DVKVTQSSRYLVKRTGEKVFLECVQDMDHENMFWYRQDPGLGLRLIYFSYDVKMKEKGDIPEGYSVSREKKERFSLILESASTNQTSMYLCASSWRESDNEQFFGPGTRLTVL.

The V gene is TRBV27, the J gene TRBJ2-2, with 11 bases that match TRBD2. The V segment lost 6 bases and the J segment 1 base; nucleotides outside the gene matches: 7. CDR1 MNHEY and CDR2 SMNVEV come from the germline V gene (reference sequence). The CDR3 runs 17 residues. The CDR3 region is CASSPYSGRVNTGELFF. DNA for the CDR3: TGTGCCAGCAGCCCCTATAGCGGGAGGGTGAACACCGGGGAGCTGTTTTTT.

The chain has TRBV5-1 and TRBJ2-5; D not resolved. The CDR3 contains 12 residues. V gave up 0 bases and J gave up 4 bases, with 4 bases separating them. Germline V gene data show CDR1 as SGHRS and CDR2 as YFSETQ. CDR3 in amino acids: CASSLASETQYF. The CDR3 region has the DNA TGCGCCAGCAGCTTGGCCTCAGAGACCCAGTACTTC.

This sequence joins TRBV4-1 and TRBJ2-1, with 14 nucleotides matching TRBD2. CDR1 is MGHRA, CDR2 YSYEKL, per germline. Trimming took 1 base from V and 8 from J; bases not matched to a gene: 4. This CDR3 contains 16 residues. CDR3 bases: TGCGCCAGCAGCCAAGGACTAGCGGGAGGGTTCGATGAGCAGTTCTTC. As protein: CASSQGLAGGFDEQFF.

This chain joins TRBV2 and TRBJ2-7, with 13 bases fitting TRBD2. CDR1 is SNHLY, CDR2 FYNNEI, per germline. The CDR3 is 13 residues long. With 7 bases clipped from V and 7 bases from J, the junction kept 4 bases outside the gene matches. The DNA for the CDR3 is TGTGCCAGCACCCTGGGACTAGCGGGGGAGCAGTACTTC. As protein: CASTLGLAGEQYF.

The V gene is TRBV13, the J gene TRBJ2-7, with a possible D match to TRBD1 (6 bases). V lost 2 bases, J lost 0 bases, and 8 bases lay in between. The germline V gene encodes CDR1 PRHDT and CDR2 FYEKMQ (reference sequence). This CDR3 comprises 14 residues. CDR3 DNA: TGTGCCAGCAGCTTATTACAGGGCTCCTACGAGCAGTACTTC. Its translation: CASSLLQGSYEQYF.

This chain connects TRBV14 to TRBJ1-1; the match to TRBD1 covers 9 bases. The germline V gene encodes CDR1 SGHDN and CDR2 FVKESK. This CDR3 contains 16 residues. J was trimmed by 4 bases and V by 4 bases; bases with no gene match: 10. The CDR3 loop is CASSPGTGRGGTEAFF. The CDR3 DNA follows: TGTGCCAGCAGCCCCGGGACAGGGAGAGGGGGCACTGAAGCTTTCTTT.